The entry that follows covers one TCR beta chain sequence. The antigen is undetermined. Using immunoSEQ multiplex PCR, the repertoire was profiled, and TCRdb retains in-frame clones only, with some absent. Here the sample spans about 8,900 clones, roughly two thirds being singletons. The data originate from a study of tumor-infiltrating lymphocytes in localized non-small cell lung cancer. Study summary: Each patient gave resected tumor and non-adjacent uninvolved lung tissue.

General observations from the study: Higher tumor T cell infiltration than in uninvolved lung was supported by TCRbeta sequencing. Technical variation could not be separated from intratumor heterogeneity here. Available tissue quantity limited TCR sequencing to a patient subset.

Per germline, CDR1 LGHNA and CDR2 YSLEER. Trimming removed 0 bases from V and 7 bases from J, with 10 bases in between. The CDR3 consists of 14 residues. This sequence was found in a human donor with non-small cell lung cancer. This chain joins TRBV4-3 and TRBJ1-5; perhaps TRBD1 as D (5 bases). Sequenced sample: uninvolved lung tissue not adjacent to the tumor. The CDR3 region has the DNA TGCGCCAGCAGCCAAGAGTGGGACGGGCAGCCCCAGCATTTT. Translation: CASSQEWDGQPQHF.